One and the same sample provided the 26 T cell receptor beta chains below, sequenced in a study of T cell responses to AZD1222 COVID-19 vaccine. Using immunoSEQ multiplex PCR, the repertoire was profiled, and TCRdb retains in-frame clones only, with some absent. The sample has around 110,000 clones, 80% to 90% seen once. Source: peripheral blood, taken on day 0 of MenACWY control vaccination. The receptors stem from an adult in good health.

This clone appeared a few times. The genes are TRBV28 and TRBJ1-2; the D is unclear. Germline assignment: CDR1 MDHEN and CDR2 SYDVKM. V was shortened by 3 bases and J by 5 bases, with 10 bases between the two germline ends. This CDR3 contains 13 residues. Here the CDR3 reads CASSLQSGYGYTF. The CDR3 DNA reads TGTGCCAGCAGTTTGCAAAGCGGGTATGGCTACACCTTC.

This clone was seen only once. V and J are TRBV25-1 and TRBJ1-2; TRBD1 might be the D (5 bases). The CDR3 consists of 15 residues. Germline lookup yields CDR1 MGHDK and CDR2 SYGVNS. Trimming took 3 bases from V and 4 from J, leaving 15 bases between them. DNA for the CDR3: TGTGCCAGCAGTGAGTCCGGGACTGCGACCTATGGCTACACCTTC. Translating gives CASSESGTATYGYTF.

V is TRBV3-1 (or the pseudogene TRBV3-2) and J is TRBJ2-2, with 8 positions matching TRBD2. J gave up 0 bases and V 4 bases, and 7 bases lay outside the gene matches. CDR1 is LGHDT, CDR2 YNNKEL, per germline (reference sequence). The CDR3 consists of 17 residues. The CDR3 sequence: CASSPLAGSPNTGELFF. CDR3 bases: TGTGCCAGCAGCCCATTAGCGGGGAGTCCGAACACCGGGGAGCTGTTTTTT.

This chain joins TRBV5-4 and TRBJ1-1; D is perhaps TRBD1 (6 bases). CDR1 is SGHNT and CDR2 is YYREEE in the germline V gene (reference sequence). The CDR3 sequence is 16 residues long. V lost 1 base to trimming and J lost 2 bases, with 15 bases between them. This CDR3 reads CASSLYRGPGNTEAFF. The CDR3 region has the DNA TGTGCCAGCAGCTTGTATCGGGGGCCCGGAAACACTGAAGCTTTCTTT.

The V gene is TRBV28, the J gene TRBJ1-4, with 7 bases identical to TRBD1. The CDR3 spans 14 residues. CDR1 is MDHEN and CDR2 is SYDVKM in the germline V gene. With 6 bases clipped from V and 4 bases from J, the junction kept 5 bases outside the gene matches. This chain's CDR3 is CASSWTGFNEKLFF. The CDR3 DNA reads TGTGCCAGCAGCTGGACAGGATTTAATGAAAAACTGTTTTTT.

This chain connects TRBV7-6 to TRBJ2-3; D is unclear. V was trimmed by 3 bases and J by 1 base, leaving 20 bases between them. CDR3 size: 18 residues. Germline lookup yields CDR1 SGHVS and CDR2 FNYEAQ. Here the CDR3 DNA reads TGTGCCAGCAGCTTTCCTTCCATCGGTCTAATGGGCACAGATACGCAGTATTTT. Protein: CASSFPSIGLMGTDTQYF.

The gene calls are TRBV7-9 and TRBJ2-1; 9 bases are a match to TRBD1. Germline CDR1 SEHNR, CDR2 FQNEAQ (reference sequence). The V gene end was trimmed by 5 bases and the J gene end by 5 bases; junction bases not matched to a gene: 13. This CDR3 comprises 17 residues. Here the CDR3 DNA reads TGTGCCAGCAGCCAAGGGGACCGGGACAGGGTGGACAATGAGCAGTTCTTC. It yields the protein CASSQGDRDRVDNEQFF.

The rearrangement links TRBV4-3 to TRBJ2-3, with D perhaps matching TRBD2 (5 bases). The V end lost 1 base, the J end lost 0 bases, and 8 bases lay between the germline ends. Germline CDR1 reads LGHNA; CDR2 reads YSLEER. The CDR3 spans 15 residues. CDR3 amino acids: CASSQGRGSTDTQYF. The CDR3, as DNA: TGCGCCAGCAGCCAAGGGCGCGGGAGCACAGATACGCAGTATTTT.

The genes are TRBV9 and TRBJ1-5, with D hard to call. Trimming left V 0 bases short and J 5 bases short, with 12 bases between. Germline V gene lookup returns CDR1 SGDLS and CDR2 YYNGEE. This CDR3 has 15 residues. The chain's CDR3 is CASSVGSGVDQPQHF. The CDR3 bases are TGTGCCAGCAGCGTAGGATCTGGGGTCGATCAGCCCCAGCATTTT.

The J gene is TRBJ2-3, the V gene TRBV4-3; D gene ambiguous. Germline CDR1 and CDR2: LGHNA and YSLEER. The germline V and J ends were trimmed by 3 bases and 6 bases, with 19 bases remaining between them. The CDR3 contains 16 residues. CDR3 sequence: CASSHPGVRARDTQYF. The CDR3 DNA sequence: TGCGCCAGCAGCCATCCTGGCGTACGGGCCCGGGATACGCAGTATTTT.

This chain connects TRBV15 to TRBJ1-3; D is unclear. The CDR3 loop spans 16 amino acids. Trimming cost V 2 bases and J 1 base, with 12 bases left between them. The germline gives CDR1 LNHNV, CDR2 YYDKDF (reference sequence). The CDR3 sequence: CATSRPLGSSGNTIYF. CDR3 bases: TGTGCCACCAGCAGACCCCTAGGGAGTTCTGGAAACACCATATATTTT.

CDR3 loop: CASSLVLSQTTEAFF. The CDR3 nucleotides are TGTGCCAGCAGCTTAGTCCTCTCTCAGACCACTGAAGCTTTCTTT. The chain recombines TRBV7-8 with TRBJ1-1; D gene uncertain. Germline V CDR1 and CDR2: SGHVS, FQNEAQ. This CDR3 has 15 residues. Trimming pared 1 base from V and 4 bases from J, leaving 13 bases between.

With respect to this clone: Different DNA sequences within this sample yield the same CDR3. The chain employs TRBV5-1 and TRBJ2-1, with D uncertain. The V end lost 0 bases, the J end lost 2 bases, and 6 bases lay between the germline ends. This CDR3 is built from 14 residues. Per the germline V gene, CDR1 is SGHRS and CDR2 is YFSETQ. The CDR3 protein is CASSLDRAYNEQFF. The CDR3 DNA is TGCGCCAGCAGCTTGGACCGGGCCTACAATGAGCAGTTCTTC.

This sequence joins TRBV7-9 and TRBJ1-2, with D perhaps TRBD1 (6 bases). Germline V gene sequence: CDR1 SEHNR, CDR2 FQNEAQ (reference sequence). V was shortened by 6 bases and J by 2 bases, with 13 bases between the two germline ends. The CDR3 covers 14 residues. CDR3 in amino acids: CASRFGGANYGYTF. The CDR3 region has the DNA TGTGCCAGCAGGTTCGGGGGGGCGAACTATGGCTACACCTTC.

This sequence joins TRBV3-1 (or the pseudogene TRBV3-2) and TRBJ1-4; a possible D gene is TRBD1 (5 bases). V was pared by 1 base and J by 3 bases, with 15 bases between. The CDR3 runs 17 residues. In germline, CDR1 is LGHDT, CDR2 YNNKEL (reference sequence). DNA for the CDR3: TGTGCCAGCAGCCAAGTCGGGGGGTTCAGGGCTAATGAAAAACTGTTTTTT. Protein: CASSQVGGFRANEKLFF.

The V call is TRBV29-1, the J call TRBJ2-1; 7 bases line up with TRBD2. The ends lost 0 bases at V and 12 bases at J; junction bases unmatched: 5. Germline V gives CDR1 SQVTM, CDR2 ANQGSEA. This CDR3 region has 12 residues. CDR3 DNA: TGCAGCGTTGAAGATCTGGGAGGGGTGCAGTTCTTC. Translation: CSVEDLGGVQFF.

V is TRBV27 and J is TRBJ1-5; D remains ambiguous. V lost 4 bases and J 10 bases, leaving 11 bases between the germline ends. This CDR3 region has 12 residues. CDR1 and CDR2 from the germline V gene are MNHEY and SMNVEV (reference sequence). The CDR3 protein is CASSSEGRPQHF. DNA of the CDR3: TGTGCCAGCAGTTCCGAAGGGAGACCCCAGCATTTT.

The chain employs TRBV5-1 and TRBJ2-7; TRBD1 aligns across 8 bases. V lost 3 bases and J lost 3; bases outside the gene matches: 2. This CDR3 has 13 amino acids. The V gene's germline CDR1 is SGHRS and CDR2 YFSETQ. The CDR3 sequence is CASSSTGGYEQYF. The DNA for the CDR3 is TGCGCCAGCAGCTCAACAGGGGGCTACGAGCAGTACTTC.

The sample holds one count of this clone. The chain is built from TRBV5-5 and TRBJ1-1; 8 bases are a match to TRBD1. This CDR3 is 16 amino acids long. Trimming removed 4 bases from V and 0 bases from J; junction bases left unmatched: 8. Germline-derived CDR1 and CDR2 are SGHKS and YYEKEE (reference sequence). The CDR3 spells CASSQGQVLLNTEAFF. DNA for the CDR3: TGTGCCAGCAGCCAGGGACAGGTTCTGTTGAACACTGAAGCTTTCTTT.

In its sample, this clone was seen once. The rearrangement links TRBV5-1 to TRBJ2-3; possibly TRBD1 for D (5 bases). The V gene lost 1 base and the J gene lost 0 bases, with 9 bases spanning the gap. The CDR3 has 15 amino acids. The germline gives CDR1 SGHRS, CDR2 YFSETQ. CDR3 DNA sequence: TGCGCCAGCAGCTTGTGGGGCCAGAGCACAGATACGCAGTATTTT. Translated, it gives CASSLWGQSTDTQYF.

The chain carries TRBV19 and TRBJ2-1; 7 bases agree with TRBD2. Germline V gene sequence: CDR1 LNHDA, CDR2 SQIVND (reference sequence). Trimming removed 6 bases from V and 5 bases from J; junction bases left unmatched: 7. The CDR3 totals 14 residues. CDR3 sequence reads: CASRLRDYDNEQFF. CDR3 bases: TGTGCCAGTAGACTCCGGGACTACGACAATGAGCAGTTCTTC.

The chain links TRBV21-1 to TRBJ1-1; the DNA was not compared with TRBD1, the D call given in the table. TRBV21-1 is listed as a pseudogene. The CDR3 runs to 15 residues. The CDR3 loop reads CASSKGTDRVTEAFF. The CDR3 DNA reads as TGTGCCAGCAGCAAAGGGACGGACAGGGTAACTGAAGCTTTCTTT.

This chain connects TRBV7-2 to TRBJ2-2; tentative D call: TRBD2 (5 bases). This CDR3 region has 13 residues. Between the trimmed V and J ends, which lost 5 bases and 6 bases, there was a span of 10 bases. The germline V gene has CDR1 SGHTA and CDR2 FQGNSA. The CDR3 sequence: CASSQEVAGELFF. The DNA for the CDR3 is TGTGCCAGCAGCCAGGAGGTGGCCGGGGAGCTGTTTTTT. The full variable domain, with the rest looked up from reference TRBV7-2 and TRBJ2-2, is GAGVSQSPSNKVTEKGKDVELRCDPISGHTALYWYRQSLGQGLEFLIYFQGNSAPDKSGLPSDRFSAERTGGSVSTLTIQRTQQEDSAVYLCASSQEVAGELFFGEGSRLTVL.

The chain employs TRBV5-1 and TRBJ2-7; unclear D gene. CDR1 and CDR2 (germline): SGHRS, YFSETQ. The CDR3 runs to 15 residues. Trimming cost V 2 bases and J 1 base, with 13 bases left between them. In nucleotides, the CDR3 is TGCGCCAGCAGCTTAGCAGGTCGGCCTTCCTACGAGCAGTACTTC. It is translated as CASSLAGRPSYEQYF. The entire variable domain, with the rest obtained from reference TRBV5-1 and TRBJ2-7, is as follows: KAGVTQTPRYLIKTRGQQVTLSCSPISGHRSVSWYQQTPGQGLQFLFEYFSETQRNKGNFPGRFSGRQFSNSRSEMNVSTLELGDSALYLCASSLAGRPSYEQYFGPGTRLTVT.

The CDR3: CASSISATGYGYTF. The CDR3 DNA reads as TGTGCCAGTAGTATTTCAGCGACCGGCTATGGCTACACCTTC. J is TRBJ1-2 and V is TRBV19, with unresolved D. CDR1 and CDR2 (germline): LNHDA, SQIVND (reference sequence). The V end was cut by 3 bases, the J end by 4 bases, with 12 bases between. This CDR3 contains 14 residues.

This clone has just one count. The V call is TRBV2, the J call TRBJ1-6, with TRBD1 as a possible D gene (5 bases). Trimming stripped 4 bases from V and 3 bases from J, with 10 bases between. This CDR3 comprises 15 residues. Germline V CDR1 and CDR2: SNHLY, FYNNEI. This CDR3 reads CASSVWGDYNSPLHF. The CDR3 DNA follows: TGTGCCAGCAGTGTCTGGGGGGACTATAATTCACCCCTCCACTTT.